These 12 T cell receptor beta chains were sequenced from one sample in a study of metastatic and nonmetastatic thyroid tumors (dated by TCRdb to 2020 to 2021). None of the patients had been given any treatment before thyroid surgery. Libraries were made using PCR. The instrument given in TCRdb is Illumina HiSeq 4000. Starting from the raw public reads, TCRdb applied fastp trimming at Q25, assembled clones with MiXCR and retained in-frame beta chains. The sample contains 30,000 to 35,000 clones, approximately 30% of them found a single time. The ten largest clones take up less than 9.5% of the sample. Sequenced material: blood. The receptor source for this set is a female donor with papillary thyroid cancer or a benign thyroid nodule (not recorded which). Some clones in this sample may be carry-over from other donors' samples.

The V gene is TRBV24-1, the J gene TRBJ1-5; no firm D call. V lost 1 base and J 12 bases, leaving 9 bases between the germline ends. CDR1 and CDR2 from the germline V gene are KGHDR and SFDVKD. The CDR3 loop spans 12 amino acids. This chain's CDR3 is CATSDFHGGQHF. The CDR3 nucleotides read TGTGCCACCAGTGATTTTCATGGAGGCCAGCATTTT.

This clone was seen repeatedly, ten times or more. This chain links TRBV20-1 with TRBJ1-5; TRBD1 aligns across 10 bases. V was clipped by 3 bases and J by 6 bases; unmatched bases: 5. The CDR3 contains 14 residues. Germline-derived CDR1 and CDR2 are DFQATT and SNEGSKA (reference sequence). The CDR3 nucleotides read TGCAGTGCTAGTCGGACAGGGGGGAGTCAGCCCCAGCATTTT. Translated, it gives CSASRTGGSQPQHF.

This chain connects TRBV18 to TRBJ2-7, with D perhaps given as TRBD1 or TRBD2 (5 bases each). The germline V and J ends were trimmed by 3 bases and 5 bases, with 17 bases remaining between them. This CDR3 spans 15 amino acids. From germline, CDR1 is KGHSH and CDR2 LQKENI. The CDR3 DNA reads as TGTGCCAGCTCACCGAGGGACGTAGTTGCGAACGAGCAGTACTTC. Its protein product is CASSPRDVVANEQYF.

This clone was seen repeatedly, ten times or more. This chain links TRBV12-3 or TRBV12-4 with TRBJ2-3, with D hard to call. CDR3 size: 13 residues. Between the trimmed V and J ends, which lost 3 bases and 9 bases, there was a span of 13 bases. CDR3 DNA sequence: TGTGCCAGCAGTTTTACCCCCGCTCAAACGCAGTATTTT. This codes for CASSFTPAQTQYF.

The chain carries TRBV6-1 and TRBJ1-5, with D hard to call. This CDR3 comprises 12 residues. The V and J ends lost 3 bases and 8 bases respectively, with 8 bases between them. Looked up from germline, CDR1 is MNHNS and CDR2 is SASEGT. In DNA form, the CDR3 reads TGTGCCAGCAGTGATACTTTTAAGCCCCAGCATTTT. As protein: CASSDTFKPQHF.

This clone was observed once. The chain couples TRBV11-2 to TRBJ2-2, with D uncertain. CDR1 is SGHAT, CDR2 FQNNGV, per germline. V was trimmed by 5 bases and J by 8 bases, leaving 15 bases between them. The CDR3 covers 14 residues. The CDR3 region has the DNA TGTGCCAGCAGCCAGAGTAAGGCATCTGGGGAGCTGTTTTTT. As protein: CASSQSKASGELFF. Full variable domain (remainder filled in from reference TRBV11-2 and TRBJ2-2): EAGVAQSPRYKIIEKRQSVAFWCNPISGHATLYWYQQILGQGPKLLIQFQNNGVVDDSQLPKDRFSAERLKGVDSTLKIQPAKLEDSAVYLCASSQSKASGELFFGEGSRLTVL.

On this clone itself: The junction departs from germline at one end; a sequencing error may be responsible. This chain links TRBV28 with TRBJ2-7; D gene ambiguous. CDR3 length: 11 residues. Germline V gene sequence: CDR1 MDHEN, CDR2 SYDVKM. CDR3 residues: CASSFTYEHYF. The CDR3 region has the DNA TGTGCCAGCAGCTTTACCTACGAGCATTACTTC.

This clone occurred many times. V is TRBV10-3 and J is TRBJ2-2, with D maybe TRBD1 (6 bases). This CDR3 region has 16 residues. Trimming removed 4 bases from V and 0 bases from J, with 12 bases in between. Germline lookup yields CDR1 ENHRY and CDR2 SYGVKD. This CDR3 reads CAISARAGANTGELFF. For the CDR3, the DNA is TGTGCCATCAGTGCACGGGCAGGGGCGAACACCGGGGAGCTGTTTTTT.

Here the CDR3 DNA reads TGTGCCACCAGGGGGGGACCAATCTTCTACGAGCAGTACTTC. It translates to CATRGGPIFYEQYF. The V gene is TRBV2, the J gene TRBJ2-7; D tentatively reads TRBD1 or TRBD2 (7 bases each). This CDR3 comprises 14 residues. Germline values: CDR1 SNHLY, CDR2 FYNNEI. The V end lost 10 bases, the J end lost 3 bases, and 19 bases lay between the germline ends.

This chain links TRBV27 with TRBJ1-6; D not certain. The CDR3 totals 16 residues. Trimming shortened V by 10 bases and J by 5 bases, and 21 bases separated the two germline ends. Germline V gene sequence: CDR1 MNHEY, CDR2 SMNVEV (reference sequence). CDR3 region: CATTDSGYRDNSPLHF. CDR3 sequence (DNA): TGTGCCACCACCGATTCAGGATACCGGGATAATTCACCCCTCCACTTT.

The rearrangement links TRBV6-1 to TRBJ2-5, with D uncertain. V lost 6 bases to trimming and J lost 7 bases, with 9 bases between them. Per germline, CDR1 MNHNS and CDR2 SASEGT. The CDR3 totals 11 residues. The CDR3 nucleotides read TGTGCCAGCAGGTCCGGCTCGACCCAGTACTTC. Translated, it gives CASRSGSTQYF.

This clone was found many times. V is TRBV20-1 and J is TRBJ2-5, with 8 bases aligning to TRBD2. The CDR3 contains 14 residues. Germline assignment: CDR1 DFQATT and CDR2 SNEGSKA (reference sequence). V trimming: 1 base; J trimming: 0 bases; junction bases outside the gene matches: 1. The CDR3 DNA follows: TGCAGTGCTAGAGCGGGAGGGAACCAAGAGACCCAGTACTTC. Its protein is CSARAGGNQETQYF.